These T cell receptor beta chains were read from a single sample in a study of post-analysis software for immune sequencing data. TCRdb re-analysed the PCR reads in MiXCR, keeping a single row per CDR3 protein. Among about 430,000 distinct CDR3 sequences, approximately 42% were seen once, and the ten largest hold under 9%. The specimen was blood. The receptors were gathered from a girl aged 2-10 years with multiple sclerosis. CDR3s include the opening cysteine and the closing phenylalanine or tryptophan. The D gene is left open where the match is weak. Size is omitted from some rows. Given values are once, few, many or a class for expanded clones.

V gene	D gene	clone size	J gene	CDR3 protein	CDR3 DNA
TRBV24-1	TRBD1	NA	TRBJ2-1	CATSDFATGLDEQFF	TGTGCCACCAGTGATTTTGCGACAGGGCTCGATGAGCAGTTCTTC
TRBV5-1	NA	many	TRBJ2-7	CASSLQGGSYEQYF	TGCGCCAGCAGCTTGCAGGGGGGCTCCTACGAGCAGTACTTC
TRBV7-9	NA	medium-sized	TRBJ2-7	CASSNEYEQYF	TGTGCCAGCAGTAATGAGTACGAGCAGTACTTC
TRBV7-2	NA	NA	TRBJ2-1	CASSLEVSPEQDF	TGTGCCAGCAGCTTAGAGGTCTCCCCCGAGCAGGACTTC
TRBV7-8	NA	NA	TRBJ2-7	CASSSRDFNYEQYF	TGTGCCAGCAGCTCCCGGGACTTTAACTACGAGCAGTACTTC
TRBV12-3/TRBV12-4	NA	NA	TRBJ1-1	CASNRVMNTEAFF	TGTGCCAGTAACAGGGTCATGAACACTGAAGCTTTCTTT
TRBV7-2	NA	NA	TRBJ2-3	CASSLAGIGLGDTQYF	TGTGCCAGCAGCTTAGCTGGAATTGGACTGGGGGATACGCAGTATTTT
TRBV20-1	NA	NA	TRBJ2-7	CSAGDSGAPRDGQYF	TGCAGTGCTGGAGACTCCGGGGCCCCGCGGGACGGGCAGTACTTC
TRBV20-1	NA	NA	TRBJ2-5	CSASGRETQYF	TGCAGTGCTAGTGGCAGAGAGACCCAGTACTTC
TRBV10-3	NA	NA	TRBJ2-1	CAISERELFGNEQFF	TGTGCCATCAGTGAGCGGGAGCTCTTTGGAAATGAGCAGTTCTTC
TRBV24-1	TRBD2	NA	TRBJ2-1	CATSDREDEQFF	TGTGCCACCAGTGACCGGGAGGATGAGCAGTTCTTC
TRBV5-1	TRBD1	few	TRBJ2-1	CASSPRGQGAGNYNEQFF	TGCGCCAGCAGCCCCAGGGGACAGGGGGCGGGAAACTACAATGAGCAGTTCTTC
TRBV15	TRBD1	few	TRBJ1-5	CATSTPLGTGDHSNQPQHF	TGTGCCACCAGCACGCCGCTCGGGACAGGGGACCATAGCAATCAGCCCCAGCATTTT
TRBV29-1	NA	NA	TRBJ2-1	CSVDITNEQFF	TGCAGCGTGGACATCACGAATGAGCAGTTCTTC
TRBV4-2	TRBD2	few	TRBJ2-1	CASSQEASSLGTSRQEQFF	TGTGCCAGCAGCCAAGAAGCCTCGTCACTTGGGACTAGCAGGCAAGAGCAGTTCTTC
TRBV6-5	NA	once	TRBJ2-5	CASSRNFIQETQYF	TGTGCCAGCAGTAGGAATTTTATCCAAGAGACCCAGTACTTC
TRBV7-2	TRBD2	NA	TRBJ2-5	CASSLGGGSGETQYF	TGTGCCAGCAGCTTAGGTGGCGGGAGCGGGGAGACCCAGTACTTC
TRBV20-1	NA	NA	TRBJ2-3	CSAPGTENSDTQYF	TGCAGTGCCCCCGGGACCGAAAACTCAGATACGCAGTATTTT
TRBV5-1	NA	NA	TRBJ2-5	CASRSTGWETQYF	TGCGCCAGCAGATCTACAGGGTGGGAGACCCAGTACTTC
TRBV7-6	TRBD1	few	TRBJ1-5	CASSFRQGSNQPQHF	TGTGCCAGCAGCTTCCGACAGGGCTCCAATCAGCCCCAGCATTTT
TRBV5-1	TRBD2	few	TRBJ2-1	CASSSLSGGSEQFF	TGCGCCAGCAGCTCTCTTAGCGGGGGTTCCGAGCAGTTCTTC
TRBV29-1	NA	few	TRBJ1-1	CSVGGRMNTEAFF	TGCAGCGTGGGAGGGAGGATGAACACTGAAGCTTTCTTT
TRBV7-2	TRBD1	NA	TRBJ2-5	CASSLDDRGQYF	TGTGCCAGCAGCTTAGATGACAGGGGGCAGTACTTC
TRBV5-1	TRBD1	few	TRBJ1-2	CASSPRQGNNYGYTF	TGCGCCAGCAGCCCGCGACAGGGGAATAACTATGGCTACACCTTC
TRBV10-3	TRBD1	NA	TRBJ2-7	CAVSYVQGADHEQYF	TGTGCCGTCTCCTATGTACAGGGGGCTGACCACGAGCAGTACTTC
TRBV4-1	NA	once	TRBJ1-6	CASSHAWDLNSPLHF	TGCGCCAGCAGCCATGCCTGGGACTTAAATTCACCCCTCCACTTT
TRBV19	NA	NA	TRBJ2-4	CASSMASFQYF	TGTGCCAGTAGTATGGCCAGTTTCCAGTACTTC
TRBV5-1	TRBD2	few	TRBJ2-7	CASSLGTSGTDEQYF	TGCGCCAGCAGCTTAGGTACTAGCGGGACGGACGAGCAGTACTTC
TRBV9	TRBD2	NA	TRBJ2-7	CASSEAPGLAGIYEQYF	TGTGCCAGCAGCGAGGCCCCGGGGCTAGCGGGAATCTACGAGCAGTACTTC
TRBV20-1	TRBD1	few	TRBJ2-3	CSARTGGPDTQYF	TGCAGTGCGAGGACAGGGGGACCAGATACGCAGTATTTT
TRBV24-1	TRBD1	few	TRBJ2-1	CATSVRDRAHNEQFF	TGTGCCACCAGTGTGAGAGACAGGGCCCACAATGAGCAGTTCTTC
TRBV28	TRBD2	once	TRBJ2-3	CASIAGGTDTQYF	TGTGCCAGCATAGCGGGGGGCACAGATACGCAGTATTTT
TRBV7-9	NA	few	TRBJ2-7	CASSLGRFQVEQYF	TGTGCCAGTAGCTTAGGGAGGTTCCAAGTCGAGCAGTACTTC
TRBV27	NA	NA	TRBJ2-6	CASSFLPQGPGGPGANVLTF	TGTGCCAGCAGTTTCCTACCACAGGGACCCGGGGGGCCTGGGGCCAACGTCCTGACTTTC